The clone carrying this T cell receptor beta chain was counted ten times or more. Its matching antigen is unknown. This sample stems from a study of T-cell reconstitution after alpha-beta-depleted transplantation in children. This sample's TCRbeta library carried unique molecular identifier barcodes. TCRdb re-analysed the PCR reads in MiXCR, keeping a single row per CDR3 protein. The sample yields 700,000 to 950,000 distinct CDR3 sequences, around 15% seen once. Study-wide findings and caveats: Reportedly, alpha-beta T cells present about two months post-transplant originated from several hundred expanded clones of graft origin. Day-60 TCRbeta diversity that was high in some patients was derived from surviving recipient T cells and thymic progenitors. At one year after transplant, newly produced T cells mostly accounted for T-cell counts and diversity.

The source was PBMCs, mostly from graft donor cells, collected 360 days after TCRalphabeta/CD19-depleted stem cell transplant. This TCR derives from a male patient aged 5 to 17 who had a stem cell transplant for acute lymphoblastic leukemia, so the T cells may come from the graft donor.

CDR3 nucleotide sequence: TGTGCCATCCTCTCTACAGGGAACACTGAAGCTTTCTTT. Translated: CAILSTGNTEAFF. This chain joins TRBV10-3 and TRBJ1-1; D perhaps matches TRBD1 (5 bases). V was pared by 8 bases and J by 1 base, with 11 bases between. CDR3 length: 13 residues. The germline V gene has CDR1 ENHRY and CDR2 SYGVKD.